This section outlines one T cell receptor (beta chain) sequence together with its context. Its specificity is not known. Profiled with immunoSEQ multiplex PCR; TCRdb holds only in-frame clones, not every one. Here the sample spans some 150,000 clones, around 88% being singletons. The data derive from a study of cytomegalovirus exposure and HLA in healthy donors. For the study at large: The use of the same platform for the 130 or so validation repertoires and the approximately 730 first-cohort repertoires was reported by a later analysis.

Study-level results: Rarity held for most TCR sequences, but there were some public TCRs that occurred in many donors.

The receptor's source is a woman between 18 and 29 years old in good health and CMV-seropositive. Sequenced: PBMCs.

The CDR3: CASSLARAANQPQHF. The CDR3 DNA reads TGTGCCAGCAGCTTGGCCAGGGCGGCCAATCAGCCCCAGCATTTT. The chain joins TRBV11-1 to TRBJ1-5; the D gene is possibly TRBD1 (5 bases). The CDR3 length is 15 residues. With 3 bases removed from V and 3 bases from J, the gap between germline ends came to 12 bases. The germline V gene encodes CDR1 SGHAT and CDR2 FQDESV (reference sequence).